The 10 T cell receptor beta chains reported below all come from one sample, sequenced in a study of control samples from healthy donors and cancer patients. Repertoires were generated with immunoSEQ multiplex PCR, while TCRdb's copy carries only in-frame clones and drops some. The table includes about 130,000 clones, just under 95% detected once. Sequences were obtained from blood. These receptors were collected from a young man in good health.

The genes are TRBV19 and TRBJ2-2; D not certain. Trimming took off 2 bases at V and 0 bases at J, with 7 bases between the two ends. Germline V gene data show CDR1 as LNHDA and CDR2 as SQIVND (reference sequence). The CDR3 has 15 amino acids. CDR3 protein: CASSILQSNTGELFF. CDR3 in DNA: TGTGCCAGTAGTATATTGCAATCGAACACCGGGGAGCTGTTTTTT.

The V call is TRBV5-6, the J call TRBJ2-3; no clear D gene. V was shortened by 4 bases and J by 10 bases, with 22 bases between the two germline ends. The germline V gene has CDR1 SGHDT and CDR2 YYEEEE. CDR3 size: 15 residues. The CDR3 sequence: CASSPARRPVFPQYF. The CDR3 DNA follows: TGTGCCAGCAGCCCGGCCCGCAGGCCTGTTTTTCCGCAGTATTTT.

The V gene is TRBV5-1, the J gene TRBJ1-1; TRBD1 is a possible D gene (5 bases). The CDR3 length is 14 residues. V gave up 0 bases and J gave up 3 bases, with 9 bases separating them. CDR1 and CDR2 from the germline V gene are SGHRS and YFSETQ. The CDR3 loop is CASSLGGADTEAFF. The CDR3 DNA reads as TGCGCCAGCAGCTTGGGAGGGGCTGACACTGAAGCTTTCTTT.

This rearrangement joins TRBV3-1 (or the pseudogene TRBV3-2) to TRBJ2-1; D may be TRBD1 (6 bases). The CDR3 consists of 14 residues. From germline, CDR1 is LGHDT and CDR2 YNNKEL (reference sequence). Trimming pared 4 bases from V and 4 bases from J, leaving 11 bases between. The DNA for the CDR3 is TGTGCCAGCAGCCGTCCGGGACAATACAATGAGCAGTTCTTC. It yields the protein CASSRPGQYNEQFF.

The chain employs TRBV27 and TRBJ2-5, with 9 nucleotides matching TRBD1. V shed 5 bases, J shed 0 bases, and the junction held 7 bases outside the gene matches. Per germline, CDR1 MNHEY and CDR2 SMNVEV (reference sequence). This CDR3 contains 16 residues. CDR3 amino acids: CASSRGTGLYQETQYF. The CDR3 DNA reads TGTGCCAGCAGTAGAGGGACAGGGCTGTACCAAGAGACCCAGTACTTC.

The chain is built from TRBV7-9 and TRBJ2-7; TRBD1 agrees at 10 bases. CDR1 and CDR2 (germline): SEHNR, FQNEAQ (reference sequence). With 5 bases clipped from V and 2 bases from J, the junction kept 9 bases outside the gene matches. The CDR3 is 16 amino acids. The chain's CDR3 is CASSPVPGQGPYEQYF. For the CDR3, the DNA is TGTGCCAGCAGCCCAGTCCCGGGACAGGGGCCCTACGAGCAGTACTTC.

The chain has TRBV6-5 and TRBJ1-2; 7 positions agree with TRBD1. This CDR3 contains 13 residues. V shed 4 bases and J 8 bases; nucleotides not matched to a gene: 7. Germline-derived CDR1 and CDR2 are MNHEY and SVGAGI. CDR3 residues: CASSSSGTAGYTF. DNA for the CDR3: TGTGCCAGCAGTTCCAGTGGGACAGCGGGCTACACCTTC.

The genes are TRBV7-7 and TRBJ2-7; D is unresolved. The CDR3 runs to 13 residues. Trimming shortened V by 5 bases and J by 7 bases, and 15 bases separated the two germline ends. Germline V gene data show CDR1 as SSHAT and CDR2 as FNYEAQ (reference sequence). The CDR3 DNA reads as TGTGCCAGCAGCCCTGATCCATTCAGAGAGCAGTACTTC. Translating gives CASSPDPFREQYF. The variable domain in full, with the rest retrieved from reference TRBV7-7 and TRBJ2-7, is GAGVSQSPRYKVTKRGQDVTLRCDPISSHATLYWYQQALGQGPEFLTYFNYEAQPDKSGLPSDRFSAERPEGSISTLTIQRTEQRDSAMYRCASSPDPFREQYFGPGTRLTVT.

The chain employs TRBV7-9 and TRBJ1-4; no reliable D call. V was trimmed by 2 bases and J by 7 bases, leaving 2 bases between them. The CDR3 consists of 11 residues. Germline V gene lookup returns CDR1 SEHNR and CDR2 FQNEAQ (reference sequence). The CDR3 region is CASSLTEKLFF. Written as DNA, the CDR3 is TGTGCCAGCAGCTTAACTGAAAAACTGTTTTTT.

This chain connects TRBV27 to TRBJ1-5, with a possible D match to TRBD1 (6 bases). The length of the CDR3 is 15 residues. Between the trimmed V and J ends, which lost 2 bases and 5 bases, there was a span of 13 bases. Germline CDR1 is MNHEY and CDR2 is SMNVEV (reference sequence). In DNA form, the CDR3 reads TGTGCCAGCAGTTTAGTGGGGGGCTGGGATCAGCCCCAGCATTTT. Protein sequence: CASSLVGGWDQPQHF.